This TCR beta chain is drawn from a study of vaccination and CD4 T cells after COVID-19. Germline V gene lookup returns CDR1 DFQATT and CDR2 SNEGSKA (reference sequence). This CDR3 contains 15 residues. Trimming shortened V by 0 bases and J by 3 bases, and 13 bases separated the two germline ends. Sample treatment: approximately 10-day PBMC culture with coronavirus spike peptide pools or control peptides (ViraFEST assay). As for this clonotype: Its antigen is as yet unknown.

Cultured CD4+ T cell DNA underwent sequencing with the Oncomine TCR Beta short-read assay. A single record per CDR3 protein comes from TCRdb applying MiXCR to the PCR reads. The sample shows approximately 13,000 distinct CDR3 sequences, approximately 52% of them seen only once. The V gene is TRBV20-1, the J gene TRBJ2-3; the D is unclear. This receptor was obtained from a human donor who had recovered from COVID-19. Material for sequencing was CD4+ T cells from blood, cultured in vitro. CDR3 amino acids: CSARDPWAETDTQYF. CDR3 nucleotides: TGCAGTGCTAGAGATCCGTGGGCAGAGACAGATACGCAGTATTTT.